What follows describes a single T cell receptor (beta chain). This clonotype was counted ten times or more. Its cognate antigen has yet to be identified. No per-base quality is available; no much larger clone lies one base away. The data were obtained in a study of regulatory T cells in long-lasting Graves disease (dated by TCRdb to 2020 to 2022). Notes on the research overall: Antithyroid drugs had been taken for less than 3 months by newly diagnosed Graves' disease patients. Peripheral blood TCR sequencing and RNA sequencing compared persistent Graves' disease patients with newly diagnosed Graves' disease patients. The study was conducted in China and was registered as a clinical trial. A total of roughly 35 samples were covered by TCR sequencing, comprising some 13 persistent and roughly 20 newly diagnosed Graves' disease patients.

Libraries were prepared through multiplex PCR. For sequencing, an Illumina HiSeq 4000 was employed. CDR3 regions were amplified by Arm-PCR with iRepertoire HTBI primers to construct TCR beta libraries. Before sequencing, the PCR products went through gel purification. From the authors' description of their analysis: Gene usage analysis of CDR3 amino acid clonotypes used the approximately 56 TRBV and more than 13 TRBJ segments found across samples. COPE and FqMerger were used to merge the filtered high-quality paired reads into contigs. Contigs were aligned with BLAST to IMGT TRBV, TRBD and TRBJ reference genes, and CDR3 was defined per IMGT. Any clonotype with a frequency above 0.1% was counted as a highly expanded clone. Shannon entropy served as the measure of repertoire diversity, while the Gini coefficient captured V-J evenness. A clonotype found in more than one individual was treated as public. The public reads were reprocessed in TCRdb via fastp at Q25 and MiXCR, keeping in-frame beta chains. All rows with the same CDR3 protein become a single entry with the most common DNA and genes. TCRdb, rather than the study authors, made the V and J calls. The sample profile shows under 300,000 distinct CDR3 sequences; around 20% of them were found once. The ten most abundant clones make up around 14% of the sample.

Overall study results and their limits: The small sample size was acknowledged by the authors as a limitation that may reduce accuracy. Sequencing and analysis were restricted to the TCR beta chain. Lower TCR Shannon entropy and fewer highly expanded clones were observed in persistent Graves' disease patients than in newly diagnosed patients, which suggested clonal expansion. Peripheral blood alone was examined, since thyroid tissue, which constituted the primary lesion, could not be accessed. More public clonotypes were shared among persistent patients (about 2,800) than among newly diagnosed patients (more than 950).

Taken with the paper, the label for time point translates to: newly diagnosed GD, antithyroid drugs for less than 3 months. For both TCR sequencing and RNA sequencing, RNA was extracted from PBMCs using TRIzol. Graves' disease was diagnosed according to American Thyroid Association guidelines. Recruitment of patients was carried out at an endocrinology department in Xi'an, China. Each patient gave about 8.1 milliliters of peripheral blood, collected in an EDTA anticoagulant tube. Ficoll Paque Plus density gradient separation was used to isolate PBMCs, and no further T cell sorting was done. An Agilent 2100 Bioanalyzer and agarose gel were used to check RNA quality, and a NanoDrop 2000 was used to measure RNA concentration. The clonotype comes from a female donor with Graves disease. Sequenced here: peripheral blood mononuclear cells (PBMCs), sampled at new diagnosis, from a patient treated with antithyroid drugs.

The CDR3 sequence is CASSSQVGSRGSSYGYTF. The DNA is TGTGCCAGCAGTTCCCAAGTCGGGTCCCGCGGATCAAGCTATGGCTACACCTTC. The sequence is built from TRBV6-5 and TRBJ1-2; no confident D gene assignment can be made. Its CDR3 holds 18 amino acids, cysteine through phenylalanine. Solely the CDR3 DNA is kept, with 54 bases framed from the first base. The germline V gene sets CDR1 to MNHEY and CDR2 to SVGAGI. Trimming costs V 4 bases and J 4 bases, and their ends lie 25 bases apart.